This T cell receptor beta chain was documented in a study of Tregs in tolerant kidney transplant recipients. Study-wide results and caveats: Biological reproducibility was not directly addressed, but technical replication error appeared minimal. Tolerant patients' donor-specific Tregs expanded beyond overall Tregs, suggesting antigen-driven growth.

Recipients received nonmyeloablative bone marrow transplants from related graft donors, with transient mixed chimerism. Unstimulated regulatory T cells (CD4+CD25+CD127-), CD4+CD25- non-regulatory cells, CD4 and CD8 cells were FACS-sorted from thawed PBMCs. The CDR3 length is 18 residues. Germline V gives CDR1 LNHDA, CDR2 SQIVND (reference sequence). After removal of 7 bases from V and 0 bases from J, the junction contained 13 bases not matched to a gene. Concerning this clone itself: The target antigen is unknown.

Here immunoSEQ multiplex PCR was the method, and the copy in TCRdb shows in-frame clones only, minus some. This table has roughly 54,000 clones, roughly 90% appearing once. The V call is TRBV19, the J call TRBJ2-7; 12 positions match TRBD2. The source was CD8+ T cells from blood (PBMCs), collected 12 months after the transplant. This receptor was taken from a human patient who received a combined kidney and bone marrow transplant. Some T cells may possibly be graft donor cells. Here the CDR3 DNA reads TGTGCCAGTAAGTCACTAGCGGGAGGACCCCAGAGCTCCTACGAGCAGTACTTC. This encodes CASKSLAGGPQSSYEQYF.